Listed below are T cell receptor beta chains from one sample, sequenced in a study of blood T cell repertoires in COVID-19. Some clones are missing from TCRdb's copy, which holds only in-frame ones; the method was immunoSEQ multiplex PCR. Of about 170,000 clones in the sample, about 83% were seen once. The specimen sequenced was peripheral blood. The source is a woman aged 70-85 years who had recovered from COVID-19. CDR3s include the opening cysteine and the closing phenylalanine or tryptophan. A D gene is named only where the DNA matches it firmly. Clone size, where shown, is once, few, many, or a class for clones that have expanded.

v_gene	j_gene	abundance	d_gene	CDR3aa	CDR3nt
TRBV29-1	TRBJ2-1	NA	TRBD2	CSVDPGLVRGEQFF	TGCAGCGTTGACCCCGGACTAGTTCGTGGTGAGCAGTTCTTC
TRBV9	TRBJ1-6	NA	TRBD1	CASSVAGQGGSPLHF	TGTGCCAGCAGCGTAGCGGGACAGGGGGGCTCACCCCTCCACTTT
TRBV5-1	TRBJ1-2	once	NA	CASSSTASGERSYGYTF	TGCGCCAGCAGCTCGACGGCTAGTGGGGAGAGAAGCTATGGCTACACCTTC
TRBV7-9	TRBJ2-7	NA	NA	CASSLSHREQYF	TGTGCCAGCAGCTTATCCCACAGGGAGCAGTACTTC
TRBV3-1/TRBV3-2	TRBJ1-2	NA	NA	CASSQDPQSGGYTF	TGTGCCAGCAGCCAAGATCCGCAGTCGGGGGGCTACACCTTC
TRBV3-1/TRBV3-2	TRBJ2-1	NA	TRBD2	CASSPGTSGGGAEQFF	TGTGCCAGCAGCCCGGGGACTAGCGGGGGGGGTGCTGAGCAGTTCTTC
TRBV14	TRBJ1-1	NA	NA	CASSLTGFTEAFF	TGTGCCAGCAGCCTTACAGGTTTCACTGAAGCTTTCTTT
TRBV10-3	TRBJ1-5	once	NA	CATRGHMGNQPQHF	TGTGCCACCAGGGGCCATATGGGCAATCAGCCCCAGCATTTT
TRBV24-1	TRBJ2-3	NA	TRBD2	CATGGRAGGDTQYF	TGTGCCACCGGAGGGAGGGCCGGGGGGGATACGCAGTATTTT
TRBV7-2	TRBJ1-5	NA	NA	CASSLGSIAAQPQHF	TGTGCCAGCAGCTTAGGGAGCATCGCGGCCCAGCCCCAGCATTTT
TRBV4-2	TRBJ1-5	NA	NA	CASSQAGQYSNQPQHF	TGTGCCAGCAGCCAAGCCGGACAGTATAGCAATCAGCCCCAGCATTTT
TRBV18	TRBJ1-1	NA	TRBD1	CASSLPVARGTEAFF	TGTGCCAGCTCACTCCCTGTGGCCAGGGGGACTGAAGCTTTCTTT
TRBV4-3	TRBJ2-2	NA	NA	CASSQDLGLPGELFF	TGCGCCAGCAGCCAAGATTTGGGCCTCCCCGGGGAGCTGTTTTTT
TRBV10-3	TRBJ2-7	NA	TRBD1	CAISEPGQGLGYEQYF	TGTGCCATCAGTGAGCCTGGACAGGGATTGGGCTACGAGCAGTACTTC
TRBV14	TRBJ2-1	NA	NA	CASSRLAGNEQFF	TGTGCCAGCAGCCGGCTAGCCGGCAATGAGCAGTTCTTC
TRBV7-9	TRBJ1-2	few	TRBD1	CASSLSGQGYGYGYTF	TGTGCCAGCAGCTTATCGGGACAGGGTTATGGCTATGGCTACACCTTC
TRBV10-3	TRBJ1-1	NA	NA	CATLARVGSGTEAFF	TGTGCCACCCTGGCTCGGGTGGGGAGCGGCACTGAAGCTTTCTTT
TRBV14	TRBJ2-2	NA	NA	CASSQSRAGELFF	TGTGCCAGCAGCCAAAGCAGGGCCGGGGAGCTGTTTTTT
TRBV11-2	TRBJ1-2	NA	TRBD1	CASSPDRGGGYTF	TGTGCCAGCAGCCCGGACAGGGGAGGAGGCTACACCTTC
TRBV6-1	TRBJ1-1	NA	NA	CASTRPRQNTEAFF	TGTGCCAGCACCCGACCCCGACAGAACACTGAAGCTTTCTTT
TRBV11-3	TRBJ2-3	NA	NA	CASSLEGWGRPNSTDTQYF	TGTGCCAGCAGCTTAGAAGGCTGGGGGCGCCCGAATAGCACAGATACGCAGTATTTT
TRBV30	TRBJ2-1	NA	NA	CAWSWGSGIHNEQFF	TGTGCCTGGAGTTGGGGATCCGGGATACACAATGAGCAGTTCTTC
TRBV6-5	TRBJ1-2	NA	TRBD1	CASSYSGQGVGYGYTF	TGTGCCAGCAGTTACTCGGGACAGGGAGTGGGCTATGGCTACACCTTC
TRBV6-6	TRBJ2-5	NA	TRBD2	CASSPRASGQETQYF	TGTGCCAGCAGTCCACGGGCTAGCGGACAAGAGACCCAGTACTTC
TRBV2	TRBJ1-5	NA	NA	CASTLAEGQPQHF	TGTGCCAGCACCCTAGCGGAGGGTCAGCCCCAGCATTTT
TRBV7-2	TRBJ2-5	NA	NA	CASSLGRREGGQETQYF	TGTGCCAGCAGCTTAGGCCGGAGGGAGGGGGGGCAAGAGACCCAGTACTTC
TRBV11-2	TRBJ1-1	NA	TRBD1	CASTKDRTSHGNTEAFF	TGTGCCAGCACCAAGGACAGGACGTCCCACGGGAACACTGAAGCTTTCTTT
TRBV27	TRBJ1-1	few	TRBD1	CASGGTALNTEAFF	TGTGCCAGCGGTGGGACAGCCTTGAACACTGAAGCTTTCTTT
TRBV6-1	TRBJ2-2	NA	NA	CASSYRGSTGELFF	TGTGCCAGCAGTTATAGGGGAAGCACCGGGGAGCTGTTTTTT
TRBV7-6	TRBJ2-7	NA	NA	CASSRDGGPYEQYF	TGTGCCAGCAGCCGGGACGGAGGGCCCTACGAGCAGTACTTC
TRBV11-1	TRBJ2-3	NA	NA	CASSSNQLGTDTQYF	TGTGCCAGCAGCTCCAATCAACTAGGTACGGATACGCAGTATTTT
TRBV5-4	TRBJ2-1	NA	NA	CASSPPQTYNEQFF	TGTGCCAGCAGCCCCCCCCAGACCTACAATGAGCAGTTCTTC
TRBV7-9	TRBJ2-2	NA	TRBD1	CASSLGDRGWTGELFF	TGTGCCAGCAGCTTAGGGGACAGGGGTTGGACCGGGGAGCTGTTTTTT
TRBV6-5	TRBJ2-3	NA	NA	CASRLTGGDTQYF	TGTGCCAGCAGGCTGACTGGAGGGGATACGCAGTATTTT
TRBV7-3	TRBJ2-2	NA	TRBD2	CASSSTSAPAELFF	TGTGCCAGCAGCTCGACTAGCGCCCCCGCGGAGCTGTTTTTT
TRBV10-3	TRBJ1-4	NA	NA	CAISVSPNEKLFF	TGTGCCATCAGTGTATCCCCTAATGAAAAACTGTTTTTT
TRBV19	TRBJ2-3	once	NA	CASSPSGDTQYF	TGTGCCAGCTCCCCCTCCGGGGATACGCAGTATTTT
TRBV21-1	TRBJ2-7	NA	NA	CASSTRKMAGLDSVYEQYF	TGTGCCAGCAGCACACGAAAAATGGCGGGACTAGATTCGGTCTACGAGCAGTACTTC
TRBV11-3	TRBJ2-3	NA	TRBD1	CASSPRGSTTDTQYF	TGTGCCAGCAGCCCCAGGGGGTCTACCACAGATACGCAGTATTTT
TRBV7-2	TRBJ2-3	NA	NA	CASARGALDTQYF	TGTGCCAGCGCCCGGGGAGCCCTAGATACGCAGTATTTT
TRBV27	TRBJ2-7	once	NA	CASRRGWLDEQYF	TGTGCCAGCCGCCGGGGATGGTTGGACGAGCAGTACTTC
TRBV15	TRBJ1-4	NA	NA	CATSRGRVSTTNEKLFF	TGTGCCACCAGCAGAGGGCGGGTCAGCACAACTAATGAAAAACTGTTTTTT